This T cell receptor beta chain was profiled in a study of T-cell reconstitution after alpha-beta-depleted transplantation in children. Broader study findings: Expanded clones from the graft, numbering several hundred, reportedly supplied alpha-beta T cells about two months after transplant. Once a year had passed after transplant, T-cell counts and diversity came mostly from newly produced T cells.

This clonotype was detected a few times. The antigen remains unidentified. The germline V gene encodes CDR1 MNHEY and CDR2 SVGAGI. The J segment lost 4 bases and the V segment lost 0 bases, leaving 8 bases of the junction unmatched. CDR3 length: 17 amino acids. Preparation of the TCRbeta library used unique molecular identifiers. One entry per CDR3 protein results from TCRdb running MiXCR on the PCR reads. Of roughly 420,000 distinct CDR3 sequences in the sample, 16% are singletons; the top ten hold around 30%. V and J are TRBV6-5 and TRBJ1-1; 10 bases map to TRBD1. Sequencing used PBMCs, mostly from graft donor cells, obtained 360 days after TCRalphabeta/CD19-depleted stem cell transplant. The sequence came from a boy under two years old who had a stem cell transplant for Wiskott-Aldrich syndrome, so the T cells may come from the graft donor. The CDR3 protein is CASSYSGFGTGVTEAFF. The CDR3 DNA reads TGTGCCAGCAGTTACTCGGGATTTGGGACAGGGGTCACTGAAGCTTTCTTT.